The TCR beta chain under discussion was sequenced for a study of T cell responses to AZD1222 COVID-19 vaccine. In the study overall: Analyses pooled second doses at about 4 or about 12 weeks. Points from the study as a whole: Mostly white British, mostly female donors; authors suggested clonal diversity may be underestimated.

Libraries were prepared by immunoSEQ multiplex PCR; TCRdb keeps only in-frame clonotypes and omits some of them. The table shows about 110,000 clones, with more than 65% occurring only once. On this clone: Its target is not known.

The source material was peripheral blood, sampled on day 0 of AZD1222 vaccination. This receptor was obtained from an adult in good health.

CDR3 bases: TGTGCCAGTAGTACACAGGGATGGGTCTACGAGCAGTACTTC. Protein: CASSTQGWVYEQYF. V usage is TRBV19 and J usage is TRBJ2-7, with D perhaps TRBD1 (6 bases). The CDR3 spans 14 residues. The V gene lost 4 bases and the J gene lost 3 bases, with 13 bases spanning the gap. CDR1 is LNHDA, CDR2 SQIVND, per germline (reference sequence).